The sequence of this T cell receptor (beta chain) was determined in a study of spatial heterogeneity in lung cancer. For the study at large: Alpha-chain sequences were consistently detected less often than beta-chain sequences. Study-wide results and limits: For tumor T cells, estimated coverage reached only approximately 6.9% (alpha) and over 11% (beta). Counts that tracked tumor mutation counts were those of expanded intratumoral alpha and beta TCRs.

The time point here: sample taken at primary tumor resection. Unsorted tumor, nontumor lung tissue or cryopreserved PBMC supplied the whole RNA. MiXCR was run by TCRdb on the 5' RACE reads, yielding one entry per CDR3 protein. The data show 100,000 to 110,000 distinct CDR3 sequences, approximately 4% seen once. This clonotype was found a few times. Its antigen is unknown. The V end lost 10 bases, the J end lost 5 bases, and 15 bases lay between the germline ends. CDR3 size: 13 residues. Germline lookup yields CDR1 ENHRY and CDR2 SYGVKD. Here the sequenced sample was lung tumor tissue, taken at surgery. The origin of this receptor is a male donor with early-stage non-small cell lung cancer. This chain connects TRBV10-3 to TRBJ2-1; possible D gene TRBD1, 5 bases. The chain's CDR3 is CANSRAGDNEQFF. Here the CDR3 DNA reads TGTGCCAACTCCAGGGCAGGAGACAATGAGCAGTTCTTC.